The present entry profiles one T cell receptor (beta chain) with its context. Seattle patients were enrolled during active infection and followed longitudinally. In the source study's methods: Scientists estimated how many nucleated cells there were by amplifying reference gene primers. Sequencing was performed with immunoSEQ multiplex PCR; in TCRdb, only in-frame clones are kept and a portion is missing. Clonal size and the V and J genes are those of that table, whereas D and trimming came from the DNA. The sample has about 170,000 clones, more than 75% seen once. In germline, CDR1 is MDHEN, CDR2 SYDVKM. The CDR3 extends over 15 amino acids. Trimming took 3 bases from V and 7 from J; bases not matched to a gene: 8. This sample is part of a study of blood T cell repertoires in COVID-19. Study information: Samples came from the United States, Italy and Spain, spanning acute and convalescent COVID-19. In each case, the material was cDNA or gDNA derived from T cells, B-cell-depleted T cells, or PBMCs.

The J gene is TRBJ1-4, the V gene TRBV28, with TRBD1 matching 7 bases. This sequence was found in a woman older than 75 with COVID-19, enrolled during active disease. Sample: peripheral blood. The CDR3 region has the DNA TGTGCCAGCAGTTTTCCGACAGGGATTTTTGAAAAACTGTTTTTT. It codes for CASSFPTGIFEKLFF. The complete variable domain, with remaining parts taken from reference TRBV28 and TRBJ1-4, reads DVKVTQSSRYLVKRTGEKVFLECVQDMDHENMFWYRQDPGLGLRLIYFSYDVKMKEKGDIPEGYSVSREKKERFSLILESASTNQTSMYLCASSFPTGIFEKLFFGSGTQLSVL.